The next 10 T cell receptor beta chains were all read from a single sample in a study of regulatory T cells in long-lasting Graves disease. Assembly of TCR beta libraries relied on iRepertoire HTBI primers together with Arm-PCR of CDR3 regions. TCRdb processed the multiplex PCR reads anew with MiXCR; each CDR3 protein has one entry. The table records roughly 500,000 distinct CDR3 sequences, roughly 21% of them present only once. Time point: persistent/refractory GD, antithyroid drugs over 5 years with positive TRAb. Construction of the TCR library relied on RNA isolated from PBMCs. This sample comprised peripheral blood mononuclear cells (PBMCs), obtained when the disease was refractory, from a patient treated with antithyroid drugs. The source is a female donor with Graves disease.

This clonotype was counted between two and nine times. CDR3 bases: TGCGCCAGCAGCCAGACAGACTCTGGAAACACCATATATTTT. This encodes CASSQTDSGNTIYF. The rearrangement links TRBV4-1 to TRBJ1-3; a possible D gene is TRBD1 (5 bases). The CDR3 spans 14 residues. The germline V and J ends were trimmed by 3 bases and 0 bases, with 6 bases remaining between them. Looked up from germline, CDR1 is MGHRA and CDR2 is YSYEKL.

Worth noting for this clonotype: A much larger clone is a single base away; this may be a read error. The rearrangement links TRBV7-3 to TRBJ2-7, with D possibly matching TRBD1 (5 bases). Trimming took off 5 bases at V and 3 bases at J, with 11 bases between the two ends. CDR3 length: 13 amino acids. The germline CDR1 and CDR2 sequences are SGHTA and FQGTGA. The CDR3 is CASSLDGHYEQYF. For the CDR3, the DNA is TGTGCCAGCAGCCTGGACGGACACTACGAGCAGTACTTC.

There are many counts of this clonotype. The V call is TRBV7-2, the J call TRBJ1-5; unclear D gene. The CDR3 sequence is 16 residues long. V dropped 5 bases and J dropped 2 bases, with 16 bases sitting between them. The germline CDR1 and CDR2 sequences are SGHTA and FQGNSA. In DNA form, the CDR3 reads TGTGCCAGCAGCCCAGCAACCCATTTTGGCAATCAGCCCCAGCATTTT. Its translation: CASSPATHFGNQPQHF.

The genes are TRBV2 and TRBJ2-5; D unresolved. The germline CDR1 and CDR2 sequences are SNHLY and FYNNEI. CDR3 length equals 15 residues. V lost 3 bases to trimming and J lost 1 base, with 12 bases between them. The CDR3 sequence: CASSDMDGVQETQYF. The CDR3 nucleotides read TGTGCCAGCAGTGATATGGACGGCGTCCAAGAGACCCAGTACTTC.

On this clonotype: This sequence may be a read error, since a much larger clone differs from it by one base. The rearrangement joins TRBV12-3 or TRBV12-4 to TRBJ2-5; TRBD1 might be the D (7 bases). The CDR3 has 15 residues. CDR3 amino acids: CAGSPQGGGGSAQYF. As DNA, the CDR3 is TGTGCCGGCAGTCCCCAGGGGGGTGGTGGGAGCGCCCAGTACTTC.

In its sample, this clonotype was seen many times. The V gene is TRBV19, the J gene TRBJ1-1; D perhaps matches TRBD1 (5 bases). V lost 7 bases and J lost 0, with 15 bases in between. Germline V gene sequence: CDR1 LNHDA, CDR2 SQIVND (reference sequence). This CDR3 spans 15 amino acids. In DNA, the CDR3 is TGTGCCAGTAAGGGCCTAGACAGCATGAACACTGAAGCTTTCTTT. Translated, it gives CASKGLDSMNTEAFF.

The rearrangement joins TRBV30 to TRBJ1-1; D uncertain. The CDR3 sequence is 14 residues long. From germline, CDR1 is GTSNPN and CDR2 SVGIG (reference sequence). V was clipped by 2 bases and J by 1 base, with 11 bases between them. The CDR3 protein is CAWSSGPANTEAFF. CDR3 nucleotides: TGTGCCTGGAGTTCTGGGCCAGCGAACACTGAAGCTTTCTTT.

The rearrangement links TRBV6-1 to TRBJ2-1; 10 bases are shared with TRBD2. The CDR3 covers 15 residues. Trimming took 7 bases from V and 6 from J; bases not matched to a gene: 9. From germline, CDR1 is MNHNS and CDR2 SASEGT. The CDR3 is CASNGRLAGTNEQFF. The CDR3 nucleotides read TGTGCCAGCAACGGAAGACTAGCGGGTACCAATGAGCAGTTCTTC.

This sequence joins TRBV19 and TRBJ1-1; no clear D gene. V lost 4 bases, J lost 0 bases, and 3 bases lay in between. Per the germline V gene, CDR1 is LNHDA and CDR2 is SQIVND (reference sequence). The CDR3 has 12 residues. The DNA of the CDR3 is TGTGCCAGTAGTACAGTGAACACTGAAGCTTTCTTT. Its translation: CASSTVNTEAFF.

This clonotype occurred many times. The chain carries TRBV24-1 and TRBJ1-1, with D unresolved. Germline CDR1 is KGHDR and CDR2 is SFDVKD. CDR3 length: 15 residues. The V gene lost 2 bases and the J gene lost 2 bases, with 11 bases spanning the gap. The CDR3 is CATSDSRGPNTEAFF. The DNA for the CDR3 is TGTGCCACCAGTGATTCGCGTGGGCCTAACACTGAAGCTTTCTTT.